This T cell receptor beta chain was sequenced during a study of cytomegalovirus exposure and HLA in healthy donors. The study, taken as a whole, reports: For most subjects, TCR beta sequences were reported to predict HLA-A and HLA-B alleles with accuracy. Later analysis showed TCR association rates varying by HLA locus, highest for DRB1 and lowest for HLA-C. Later analysis suggested links between common viral pathogens and several top significant clusters.

The donors comprised healthy bone marrow donors. This CDR3 spans 15 amino acids. V shed 4 bases and J shed 0 bases, with 10 bases lying between them. Germline values: CDR1 SGHAT, CDR2 FQNNGV. As regards this clone: The antigen is undetermined.

PCR involved 60 Vbeta and 13 Jbeta primers. Profiling relied on immunoSEQ multiplex PCR, and the TCRdb table lists in-frame clones only, not all of them. This table holds under 95,000 clones. The rearrangement joins TRBV11-2 to TRBJ1-5; the D is unclear. Sequencing was performed on PBMCs. This receptor was obtained from a female donor in good health and CMV-seropositive. The CDR3: CASSSSGYSNQPQHF. The CDR3 DNA is TGTGCCAGCAGCTCTTCGGGGTATAGCAATCAGCCCCAGCATTTT.